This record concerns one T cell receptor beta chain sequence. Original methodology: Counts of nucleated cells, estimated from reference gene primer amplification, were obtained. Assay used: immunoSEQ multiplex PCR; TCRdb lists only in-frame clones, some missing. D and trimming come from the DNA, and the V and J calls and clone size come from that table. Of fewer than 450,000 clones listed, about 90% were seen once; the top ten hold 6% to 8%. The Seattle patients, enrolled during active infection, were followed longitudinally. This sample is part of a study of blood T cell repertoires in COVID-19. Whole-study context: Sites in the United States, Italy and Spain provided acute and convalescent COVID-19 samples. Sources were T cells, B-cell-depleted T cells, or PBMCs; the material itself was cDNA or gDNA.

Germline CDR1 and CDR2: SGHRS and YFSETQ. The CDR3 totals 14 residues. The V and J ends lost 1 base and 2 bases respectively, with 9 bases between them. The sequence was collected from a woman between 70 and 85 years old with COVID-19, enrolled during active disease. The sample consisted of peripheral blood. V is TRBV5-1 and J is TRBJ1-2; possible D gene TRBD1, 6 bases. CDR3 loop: CASSLSQGNYGYTF. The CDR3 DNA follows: TGCGCCAGCAGCTTGTCGCAGGGGAACTATGGCTACACCTTC.